This record covers a single T cell receptor (beta chain). The target antigen is unknown. This sample is drawn from a study of OX40 agonist ivuxolimab in advanced cancers. Study observations and caveats: Dose levels from 0.1 to 3.0 mg/kg saw CD4+ and CD8+ blood T cells expand clonally by week 6.

Profiling relied on immunoSEQ multiplex PCR, and the TCRdb table lists in-frame clones only, not all of them. The table has about 35,000 clones, around four fifths seen once; the top ten hold more than 20%. Blood was sampled at baseline, cycle 4 day 1, and cycle 7 day 1. Material: CD4+ or CD8+ T cells sorted from blood, obtained in a trial of the OX40 agonist ivuxolimab. This TCR was recovered from an adult with an advanced solid tumor such as melanoma, head and neck, liver or kidney cancer.

The DNA of the CDR3 is TGTGCCAGCAGCTGGGACAGTGGGACGAACACTGAAGCTTTCTTT. Translating it yields CASSWDSGTNTEAFF. This chain joins TRBV5-4 and TRBJ1-1; TRBD1 matches 7 bases. The germline V gene has CDR1 SGHNT and CDR2 YYREEE (reference sequence). J lost 1 base, V lost 3 bases, and 6 bases had no gene match. The CDR3 is 15 amino acids.